This is a list of T cell receptor beta chains from one sample in a study of T cell responses to AZD1222 COVID-19 vaccine. Sequencing was performed with immunoSEQ multiplex PCR; in TCRdb, only in-frame clones are kept and a portion is missing. The table shows roughly 140,000 clones, with around 90% occurring only once. This specimen was peripheral blood, taken 28 days after the second AZD1222 dose. The receptor set was obtained from an adult who received the AZD1222 COVID-19 vaccine. Both conserved end residues are part of each CDR3. A D gene is named only where the DNA matches it firmly. Clone size is shown for a subset of rows, as once, few, many or a class of expanded clone.

14,NA,TRBV10-3,TRBJ2-7,NA,CAISEPTGSYEQYF,TGTGCCATCAGTGAGCCTACTGGCTCCTACGAGCAGTACTTC
17,NA,TRBV3-1/TRBV3-2,TRBJ2-3,TRBD2,CASSHAWTSGVRDTQYF,TGTGCCAGCAGCCATGCCTGGACTAGCGGGGTAAGAGATACGCAGTATTTT
14,once,TRBV25-1,TRBJ2-7,TRBD1,CASRPGQGSYEQYF,TGTGCCAGCAGACCGGGACAGGGTTCCTACGAGCAGTACTTC
15,once,TRBV6-5,TRBJ1-5,NA,CASSYSGARNQPQHF,TGTGCCAGCAGTTACTCGGGCGCTCGCAATCAGCCCCAGCATTTT
13,NA,TRBV5-1,TRBJ1-1,NA,CASSFGGNTEAFF,TGCGCCAGCAGCTTCGGCGGTAACACTGAAGCTTTCTTT
13,once,TRBV7-9,TRBJ2-1,NA,CASSPRTGPLQFF,TGTGCCAGCAGCCCCCGCACAGGCCCACTTCAGTTCTTC
13,NA,TRBV7-6,TRBJ1-1,TRBD1,CASSPGGYTEAFF,TGTGCCAGCAGCCCAGGGGGGTACACTGAAGCTTTCTTT
15,NA,TRBV5-4,TRBJ2-3,NA,CASRGGKGGQDTQYF,TGTGCCAGCAGGGGGGGCAAAGGGGGTCAAGATACGCAGTATTTT
15,NA,TRBV4-2,TRBJ1-3,NA,CASSQETDSGNTIYF,TGTGCCAGCAGCCAAGAAACGGACAGCGGAAACACCATATATTTT
14,once,TRBV11-2,TRBJ1-5,TRBD1,CASSFRGPDQPQHF,TGTGCCAGCAGCTTCAGGGGGCCCGATCAGCCCCAGCATTTT
12,NA,TRBV25-1,TRBJ1-4,NA,CASSVTNEKLFF,TGTGCCAGCAGTGTGACTAATGAAAAACTGTTTTTT
15,NA,TRBV11-1,TRBJ1-2,NA,CASSSGASRYPNYTF,TGTGCCAGCAGCTCGGGCGCCAGCAGATATCCCAACTACACCTTC
16,NA,TRBV27,TRBJ2-6,NA,CASSPLFSSGANVLTF,TGTGCCAGCAGTCCGCTGTTTAGCTCTGGGGCCAACGTCCTGACTTTC
13,NA,TRBV14,TRBJ1-2,NA,CASSRKNDYGYTF,TGTGCCAGCAGCCGGAAGAATGACTATGGCTACACCTTC
16,NA,TRBV18,TRBJ1-1,NA,CASSPPGGGNSGEAFF,TGTGCCAGCTCACCACCGGGGGGAGGCAACAGCGGTGAAGCTTTCTTT
18,NA,TRBV27,TRBJ2-6,TRBD1,CASRISGTGFTGANVLTF,TGTGCCAGCCGAATTTCCGGGACAGGGTTCACTGGGGCCAACGTCCTGACTTTC
15,NA,TRBV30,TRBJ1-5,NA,CAWSDRQRSNQPQHF,TGTGCCTGGAGTGATAGACAGAGAAGCAATCAGCCCCAGCATTTT
16,NA,TRBV5-1,TRBJ1-6,NA,CASSLNSIRANSPLHF,TGCGCCAGCAGCTTGAATTCCATCAGGGCTAATTCACCCCTCCACTTT
15,NA,TRBV9,TRBJ1-2,TRBD1,CASSVDGTGRSGYTF,TGTGCCAGCAGCGTAGATGGGACAGGGAGGTCGGGCTACACCTTC
17,NA,TRBV4-2,TRBJ2-7,NA,CASSQVSGGASSYEQYF,TGTGCCAGCAGCCAAGTTTCGGGCGGGGCCAGCTCCTACGAGCAGTACTTC
15,NA,TRBV6-5,TRBJ1-5,NA,CASSRQVNSNQPQHF,TGTGCCAGCAGTCGACAGGTTAATAGCAATCAGCCCCAGCATTTT
15,NA,TRBV6-1,TRBJ2-2,TRBD2,CASSEVAGGTGELFF,TGTGCCAGCAGTGAAGTTGCGGGGGGTACCGGGGAGCTGTTTTTT
14,NA,TRBV10-1,TRBJ2-7,NA,CASSEGSDYYEQYF,TGCGCCAGCAGTGAAGGGTCGGACTACTACGAGCAGTACTTC
13,NA,TRBV11-2,TRBJ1-2,NA,CASRKTGLRGYTF,TGTGCCAGCAGGAAGACGGGACTACGAGGCTACACCTTC
12,NA,TRBV28,TRBJ1-1,NA,CASSTGGVGAFF,TGTGCCAGCAGTACCGGGGGCGTAGGAGCTTTCTTT
12,NA,TRBV12-3/TRBV12-4,TRBJ1-1,NA,CASRRDRWEAFF,TGTGCCAGCAGAAGGGACCGATGGGAAGCTTTCTTT
14,NA,TRBV7-3,TRBJ2-2,NA,CASKQGANTGELFF,TGTGCCAGCAAGCAGGGCGCGAACACCGGGGAGCTGTTTTTT
13,NA,TRBV14,TRBJ2-5,NA,CASSQEPGGTQYF,TGTGCCAGCAGCCAAGAGCCCGGGGGGACCCAGTACTTC
13,NA,TRBV9,TRBJ1-3,NA,CASSVGQRNTIYF,TGTGCCAGCAGCGTAGGACAACGAAACACCATATATTTT
14,NA,TRBV7-2,TRBJ1-1,TRBD1,CASRPTGTNTEAFF,TGTGCCAGCAGGCCGACAGGGACGAACACTGAAGCTTTCTTT
16,NA,TRBV19,TRBJ1-3,NA,CASSKKSGSAGNTIYF,TGTGCCAGTAGTAAAAAATCAGGGTCGGCGGGAAACACCATATATTTT
13,few,TRBV18,TRBJ2-7,NA,CASSPGASAEQYF,TGTGCCAGCTCACCAGGGGCCTCGGCGGAGCAGTACTTC
11,NA,TRBV6-5,TRBJ1-2,NA,CASSQGLGYTF,TGTGCCAGCAGCCAGGGGCTAGGCTACACCTTC
13,once,TRBV6-5,TRBJ1-2,TRBD1,CASSMTGDYGYTF,TGTGCCAGCAGTATGACAGGGGACTATGGCTACACCTTC
16,NA,TRBV2,TRBJ1-1,TRBD1,CASSPRTGGMGTEAFF,TGTGCCAGCAGTCCTCGGACAGGGGGCATGGGCACTGAAGCTTTCTTT
17,NA,TRBV6-2/TRBV6-3,TRBJ2-1,TRBD2,CASSSPRTSGAYNEQFF,TGTGCCAGCAGTTCCCCACGGACTAGCGGGGCCTACAATGAGCAGTTCTTC
14,NA,TRBV19,TRBJ1-1,NA,CASSVQAAGPEAFF,TGTGCCAGTAGTGTACAGGCCGCTGGGCCTGAAGCTTTCTTT
17,NA,TRBV4-1,TRBJ1-6,NA,CASSAGRASSYNSPLHF,TGCGCCAGCAGCGCGGGACGGGCTAGCTCCTATAATTCACCCCTCCACTTT
13,once,TRBV7-2,TRBJ1-2,NA,CASSSARGWGYTF,TGTGCCAGCAGCTCTGCTCGGGGATGGGGCTACACCTTC
14,NA,TRBV6-5,TRBJ1-5,TRBD1,CASRQTGSRQPQHF,TGTGCCAGCAGGCAGACAGGGTCCCGACAGCCCCAGCATTTT
16,NA,TRBV7-2,TRBJ2-5,NA,CASSLVLSTAGETQYF,TGTGCCAGCAGCTTAGTTCTCAGCACAGCTGGGGAGACCCAGTACTTC
14,NA,TRBV11-2,TRBJ2-1,NA,CASSLLTGYNEQFF,TGTGCCAGCAGCTTATTAACGGGCTACAATGAGCAGTTCTTC
16,NA,TRBV7-9,TRBJ2-1,NA,CASSLSLASSYNEQFF,TGTGCCAGCAGCTTAAGCCTAGCTTCGTCCTACAATGAGCAGTTCTTC
15,NA,TRBV5-6,TRBJ1-2,NA,CASSLMGGGNYGYTF,TGTGCCAGCAGCTTGATGGGAGGGGGAAACTATGGCTACACCTTC
15,NA,TRBV7-3,TRBJ2-5,TRBD1,CASSPQGTGGETQYF,TGTGCCAGCAGCCCCCAAGGGACAGGGGGGGAGACCCAGTACTTC
14,NA,TRBV18,TRBJ2-5,NA,CASSPPSGGETQYF,TGTGCCAGCTCACCACCGTCGGGTGGGGAGACCCAGTACTTC
13,few,TRBV18,TRBJ2-7,NA,CASSPGQLYEQYF,TGTGCCAGCTCACCAGGGCAGCTCTACGAGCAGTACTTC
17,NA,TRBV12-5,TRBJ2-1,TRBD2,CASGLGLLADSYNEQFF,TGTGCTAGTGGTTTGGGACTACTAGCGGACTCCTACAATGAGCAGTTCTTC
13,NA,TRBV5-1,TRBJ1-2,TRBD1,CASSADRNYGYTF,TGCGCCAGCAGCGCGGACAGGAACTATGGCTACACCTTC
14,NA,TRBV5-1,TRBJ2-5,NA,CASSLTPSMETQYF,TGCGCCAGCAGCTTGACACCTAGTATGGAGACCCAGTACTTC
15,NA,TRBV5-4,TRBJ2-2,NA,CASSSSGLHTGELFF,TGTGCCAGCAGCTCCTCTGGACTGCACACCGGGGAGCTGTTTTTT
14,NA,TRBV4-2,TRBJ2-5,TRBD1,CASSPTGPQETQYF,TGTGCCAGCAGCCCGACAGGGCCACAAGAGACCCAGTACTTC